These 16 T cell receptor beta chains share one sample of origin, sequenced in a study of CD8+CD57+ T cells in acquired aplastic anemia. Whoever was chosen for sequencing had shown CD8+CD57+ cell expansion by flow cytometry. Researchers used genomic DNA as the template to profile TCR beta VDJ and CDR3. TCRdb re-derived calls from the reads in MiXCR, one entry per CDR3 protein. Counted here are 250,000 to 350,000 distinct CDR3 sequences, 56% occurring once; the ten biggest clones make up around 1.3%. Sequenced material: sorted CD4+, CD8+, or CD8+CD57+ T cells (not recorded which) from PBMCs. These receptors came from a human donor with aplastic anemia.

This clonotype was seen once. A much more abundant neighbour one base away suggests this may be a read error. The V gene is TRBV2, the J gene TRBJ1-1; D is possibly TRBD1 (6 bases). The CDR3 is 13 residues long. V was trimmed by 0 bases and J by 7 bases, leaving 9 bases between them. CDR1 and CDR2 (germline): SNHLY, FYNNEI. CDR3 in DNA: TGTGCCAGCAGTGAAGCGTGGGGGCTTGAAGCTTTCTTT. Its translation: CASSEAWGLEAFF.

The V gene is TRBV5-1, the J gene TRBJ1-5; D is unclear. Germline V CDR1 and CDR2: SGHRS, YFSETQ. Trimming cost V 5 bases and J 3 bases, with 9 bases left between them. The CDR3 covers 13 residues. The CDR3 loop is CASREDFNQPQHF. DNA for the CDR3: TGCGCCAGCAGAGAAGACTTCAATCAGCCCCAGCATTTT.

This clonotype showed up many times. J is TRBJ2-4 and V is TRBV6-1, with D tentatively TRBD1 or TRBD2 (5 bases each). V lost 5 bases and J 8 bases, leaving 7 bases between the germline ends. Per the germline V gene, CDR1 is MNHNS and CDR2 is SASEGT. The CDR3 is 11 amino acids. The CDR3 region is CASSQGHIQYF. The CDR3 nucleotides are TGTGCCAGCAGTCAGGGACACATTCAGTACTTC.

This clonotype was detected many times. The chain recombines TRBV19 with TRBJ2-6, with D possibly being TRBD2 (5 bases). Germline V gene data show CDR1 as LNHDA and CDR2 as SQIVND (reference sequence). V was clipped by 3 bases and J by 0 bases, with 9 bases between them. This CDR3 region has 16 residues. Here the CDR3 reads CASSISGPSGANVLTF. CDR3 DNA sequence: TGTGCCAGTAGTATCAGCGGTCCCTCTGGGGCCAACGTCCTGACTTTC.

The rearrangement joins TRBV7-9 to TRBJ1-1; possibly TRBD1 for D (6 bases). Trimming pared 3 bases from V and 3 bases from J, leaving 11 bases between. Germline V lookup: CDR1 SEHNR, CDR2 FQNEAQ (reference sequence). The CDR3 runs to 14 residues. The DNA for the CDR3 is TGTGCCAGCAGCTTCGGGGGGCGGGACACTGAAGCTTTCTTT. Translated: CASSFGGRDTEAFF.

The J gene is TRBJ2-7, the V gene TRBV24-1; TRBD2 is a possible D gene (6 bases). The length of the CDR3 is 15 residues. CDR1 KGHDR and CDR2 SFDVKD come from the germline V gene. Deletions cut 3 bases from V and 2 bases from J, with 13 bases between. CDR3 in amino acids: CATSDPQGGTYEQYF. DNA of the CDR3: TGTGCCACCAGTGATCCTCAGGGCGGGACCTACGAGCAGTACTTC.

There are many counts of this clonotype. The CDR3 is CSATGLGDTQYF. The CDR3 DNA sequence: TGCAGTGCAACCGGCTTAGGAGATACGCAGTATTTT. V and J are TRBV20-1 and TRBJ2-3; D is uncertain. The germline V and J ends were trimmed by 6 bases and 5 bases, with 12 bases remaining between them. Germline lookup yields CDR1 DFQATT and CDR2 SNEGSKA (reference sequence). The CDR3 extends over 12 amino acids.

The J gene is TRBJ2-4, the V gene TRBV7-8, with D tentatively TRBD2 (5 bases). Germline V CDR1 and CDR2: SGHVS, FQNEAQ. The CDR3 is 17 amino acids. Deletions cut 5 bases from V and 0 bases from J, with 17 bases between. The CDR3 reads CASSDARSGLAKNIQYF. CDR3 DNA: TGTGCCAGCAGCGATGCCCGGTCGGGATTAGCCAAAAACATTCAGTACTTC.

The gene calls are TRBV10-3 and TRBJ1-1; 7 bases map to TRBD1. CDR3 size: 14 residues. Germline values: CDR1 ENHRY, CDR2 SYGVKD. The J segment lost 1 base and the V segment lost 8 bases, leaving 7 bases of the junction unmatched. In DNA form, the CDR3 reads TGTGCCATCTCTACGGGACAGACGAACACTGAAGCTTTCTTT. Translation gives CAISTGQTNTEAFF.

The chain is built from TRBV10-3 and TRBJ2-1, with TRBD1 as a possible D gene (5 bases). The CDR3 contains 12 residues. Looked up from germline, CDR1 is ENHRY and CDR2 is SYGVKD. V was trimmed by 6 bases and J by 4 bases, leaving 7 bases between them. The CDR3 DNA follows: TGTGCCATCAGGGACACGTACAATGAGCAGTTCTTC. This translates into CAIRDTYNEQFF.

This clonotype was picked up many times. A much larger clonotype is one base distant, so this may be a read error. The chain joins TRBV15 to TRBJ2-5; 9 bases match TRBD1. From germline, CDR1 is LNHNV and CDR2 YYDKDF (reference sequence). Trimming at V came to 0 bases and at J to 1 base, leaving 9 bases not matched to a gene. This CDR3 is built from 18 residues. The DNA of the CDR3 is TGTGCCACCAGCAGAGAGGTTTCCGGGACAGGGTCCCAAGAGACCCAGTACTTC. It yields the protein CATSREVSGTGSQETQYF.

The CDR3 here is CASSDDSDYGYTF. CDR3 DNA sequence: TGTGCCAGCAGTGACGACAGCGACTATGGCTACACCTTC. The rearrangement links TRBV6-1 to TRBJ1-2; possible D gene TRBD1, 5 bases. CDR1 MNHNS and CDR2 SASEGT come from the germline V gene. The CDR3 totals 13 residues. Between the trimmed V and J ends, which lost 3 bases and 3 bases, there was a span of 8 bases.

In this sample, this clonotype turned up a few times. At one end the junction does not follow the germline gene, possibly because of a read error. The chain is built from TRBV11-2 and TRBJ2-3; 11 nucleotides line up with TRBD2. The germline V gene has CDR1 SGHAT and CDR2 FQNNGV. The CDR3 is 16 amino acids. The CDR3 is CASSVEGSGGGGTQYF. The CDR3 nucleotides are TGTGCCAGCAGCGTAGAAGGTAGCGGGGGGGGCGGTACGCAGTATTTT.

A remark on this clonotype: A much larger clonotype is one base distant, so this may be a read error. J is TRBJ2-1 and V is TRBV5-4; D perhaps matches TRBD1 (7 bases). Deletions cut 7 bases from V and 6 bases from J, with 20 bases between. CDR3 length equals 15 residues. CDR1 is SGHNT and CDR2 is YYREEE in the germline V gene (reference sequence). The CDR3: CASGGFSGTVNEQFF. The CDR3, as DNA: TGTGCCAGCGGAGGGTTCTCCGGGACAGTCAATGAGCAGTTCTTC.

This clonotype was seen only a few times. The rearrangement links TRBV18 to TRBJ2-1; D is unclear. Germline V gene data show CDR1 as KGHSH and CDR2 as LQKENI. Trimming cost V 3 bases and J 4 bases, with 13 bases left between them. The CDR3 contains 15 residues. CDR3 region: CASSPRAAAYNEQFF. The CDR3 coding sequence is TGTGCCAGCTCACCCCGTGCGGCAGCGTACAATGAGCAGTTCTTC.

This clonotype was found a few times. This may be a read error, as it is one base from a much larger clone. The V call is TRBV28, the J call TRBJ2-5; D is uncertain. Germline lookup yields CDR1 MDHEN and CDR2 SYDVKM. The CDR3 is 10 amino acids. The DNA for the CDR3 is TGTGCCTGCAGTAGCAAGACCCAGTACTTC. It encodes CACSSKTQYF.